One and the same sample provided the 14 T cell receptor beta chains below, sequenced in a study of cytomegalovirus exposure and HLA in healthy donors. Use of 60 Vbeta and 13 Jbeta primers characterized the PCR. Sequencing used immunoSEQ multiplex PCR; TCRdb keeps in-frame clones, though not all of them. The sample yields approximately 150,000 clones, 80% to 90% seen once. The sample was PBMCs. These receptors all stem from a woman aged 25 to 39 in good health and CMV-seropositive.

The chain uses TRBV4-1 and TRBJ2-7, with 8 bases aligning to TRBD1. The CDR3 length is 16 residues. V shed 3 bases and J 0 bases; nucleotides not matched to a gene: 7. Germline V gene lookup returns CDR1 MGHRA and CDR2 YSYEKL. CDR3 bases: TGCGCCAGCAGCCACCGGACAGGGAGGAACTCCTACGAGCAGTACTTC. Protein: CASSHRTGRNSYEQYF.

V usage is TRBV5-1 and J usage is TRBJ2-5, with 9 positions matching TRBD2. The CDR3 length is 16 residues. Trimming at V came to 1 base and at J to 4 bases, leaving 8 bases not matched to a gene. Germline values: CDR1 SGHRS, CDR2 YFSETQ. CDR3 coding DNA: TGCGCCAGCAGCTTGATGACTAGCGGTGGGGGAGAGACCCAGTACTTC. Translation gives CASSLMTSGGGETQYF.

The sample holds one count of this clone. The chain carries TRBV7-2 and TRBJ1-2; TRBD1 matches 11 bases. J gave up 0 bases and V 5 bases, and 11 bases lay outside the gene matches. The germline CDR1 and CDR2 sequences are SGHTA and FQGNSA. The CDR3 spans 18 residues. The CDR3 DNA follows: TGTGCCAGCAGCCCCTACGGGACAGGGGGAGGACCTAACTATGGCTACACCTTC. Residues: CASSPYGTGGGPNYGYTF.

V is TRBV2 and J is TRBJ2-5; no firm D call. The CDR3 has 12 residues. The V gene's germline CDR1 is SNHLY and CDR2 FYNNEI. The V gene lost 6 bases and the J gene lost 5 bases, with 10 bases spanning the gap. The CDR3, as DNA: TGTGCCAGCAGCCTTCGGCGGGAGACCCAGTACTTC. Amino acid sequence: CASSLRRETQYF. The variable domain in full, completed from reference TRBV2 and TRBJ2-5, reads EPEVTQTPSHQVTQMGQEVILRCVPISNHLYFYWYRQILGQKVEFLVSFYNNEISEKSEIFDDQFSVERPDGSNFTLKIRSTKLEDSAMYFCASSLRRETQYFGPGTRLLVL.

This clone was observed a few times. The chain couples TRBV9 to TRBJ2-3; TRBD2 might be the D (5 bases). Deletions cut 0 bases from V and 2 bases from J, with 7 bases between. Germline values: CDR1 SGDLS, CDR2 YYNGEE. This CDR3 has 14 amino acids. CDR3 amino acids: CASSVGTFTDTQYF. CDR3 DNA: TGTGCCAGCAGCGTAGGGACTTTCACAGATACGCAGTATTTT. Combining the CDR3 with reference TRBV9 and TRBJ2-3 gives the whole variable domain DSGVTQTPKHLITATGQRVTLRCSPRSGDLSVYWYQQSLDQGLQFLIQYYNGEERAKGNILERFSAQQFPDLHSELNLSSLELGDSALYFCASSVGTFTDTQYFGPGTRLTVL.

As concerns this clone: The same CDR3 can be traced to other DNA sequences in this sample. V gene TRBV14 combines with J gene TRBJ1-2, with D perhaps TRBD1 (5 bases). CDR1 is SGHDN and CDR2 is FVKESK in the germline V gene. V was cut by 0 bases and J by 4 bases, with 21 bases left in between. The CDR3 extends over 18 amino acids. The CDR3 is CASSQDISGLSVPYGYTF. Written as DNA, the CDR3 is TGTGCCAGCAGCCAAGATATATCAGGGCTCTCAGTCCCCTATGGCTACACCTTC.

This chain uses TRBV2 with TRBJ2-5; TRBD2 matches 10 bases. Germline V gene sequence: CDR1 SNHLY, CDR2 FYNNEI. The CDR3 runs to 13 residues. Losses at the gene ends were 7 bases for V and 7 bases for J; bases not matched to a gene: 6. The CDR3 DNA follows: TGTGCCAGCAAGAGCGGGGGGGGAGTGACCCAGTACTTC. Encoded protein: CASKSGGGVTQYF.

V usage is TRBV7-9 and J usage is TRBJ2-1; D is unresolved. The V and J ends lost 6 bases and 7 bases respectively, with 10 bases between them. The length of the CDR3 is 12 residues. Germline values: CDR1 SEHNR, CDR2 FQNEAQ (reference sequence). The CDR3 spells CASSYIANEQFF. CDR3 sequence (DNA): TGTGCCAGCAGTTATATAGCTAATGAGCAGTTCTTC. Full variable domain (missing parts from reference TRBV7-9 and TRBJ2-1): DTGVSQNPRHKITKRGQNVTFRCDPISEHNRLYWYRQTLGQGPEFLTYFQNEAQLEKSRLLSDRFSAERPKGSFSTLEIQRTEQGDSAMYLCASSYIANEQFFGPGTRLTVL.

This sequence joins TRBV15 and TRBJ2-7, with 8 bases fitting TRBD1. V trimming: 4 bases; J trimming: 2 bases; junction bases outside the gene matches: 13. This CDR3 has 17 residues. Per germline, CDR1 LNHNV and CDR2 YYDKDF (reference sequence). Written as DNA, the CDR3 is TGTGCCACCAGCATTCATCTCCGGGACAGGTTCCCCTACGAGCAGTACTTC. Its translation: CATSIHLRDRFPYEQYF.

The V and J genes are TRBV7-2 and TRBJ1-6, with TRBD1 matching 8 bases. The trim removed 1 base at V and 8 bases at J, leaving 7 bases unmatched. The CDR3 sequence is 16 residues long. Germline values: CDR1 SGHTA, CDR2 FQGNSA. CDR3 amino acids: CASSLGGQVEYSPLHF. CDR3 sequence (DNA): TGTGCCAGCAGCTTAGGGGGACAGGTCGAGTATTCACCCCTCCACTTT.

CDR3 coding DNA: TGTGCCAGCAGCCCCGACAGGCCTAGCTCCTACAATGAGCAGTTCTTC. Encoded protein: CASSPDRPSSYNEQFF. The J gene is TRBJ2-1, the V gene TRBV11-2, with D perhaps matching TRBD1 (6 bases). Trimming took 5 bases from V and 0 from J, leaving 14 bases between them. CDR1 and CDR2 (germline): SGHAT, FQNNGV. CDR3 length equals 16 residues.

This chain uses TRBV29-1 with TRBJ2-3; D is perhaps TRBD1 (5 bases). Trimming stripped 3 bases from V and 1 base from J, with 14 bases between. The germline CDR1 and CDR2 sequences are SQVTM and ANQGSEA. The CDR3 consists of 15 residues. This CDR3 is CSVDWQGAGTDTQYF. For the CDR3, the DNA is TGCAGCGTTGATTGGCAGGGTGCGGGCACAGATACGCAGTATTTT.

The chain carries TRBV5-4 and TRBJ2-2, with 9 nucleotides matching TRBD1. The junction had 3 bases not matched to a gene; V was cut back by 3 bases and J by 3 bases. The CDR3 extends over 15 amino acids. Germline CDR1 and CDR2: SGHNT and YYREEE (reference sequence). The CDR3 loop is CASSSQGADTGELFF. For the CDR3, the DNA is TGTGCCAGCAGCTCACAGGGGGCGGACACCGGGGAGCTGTTTTTT.

The chain carries TRBV9 and TRBJ1-2; D is ambiguous. Trimming pared 4 bases from V and 2 bases from J, leaving 18 bases between. CDR3 length equals 16 residues. Germline CDR1 SGDLS, CDR2 YYNGEE. DNA for the CDR3: TGTGCCAGCAGCACTCAGACACGACCACAGAACTATGGCTACACCTTC. Translating it yields CASSTQTRPQNYGYTF.